This TCR beta chain was observed in a study of post-analysis software for immune sequencing data. Libraries were made from TCR beta cDNA, and they carried unique molecular identifiers. TCRdb analysed the PCR reads with MiXCR anew, one entry per CDR3 protein. The repertoire consists of 600,000 to 750,000 distinct CDR3 sequences, with around 60% occurring once and the leading ten covering around 10%. Concerning this clonotype itself: Its target is unknown.

The germline CDR1 and CDR2 sequences are SGHAT and FQNNGV. With V trimmed by 1 base and J by 8 bases, 4 bases remained unmatched. This CDR3 has 14 residues. Study observations and caveats: With TRBV5-6, TRBV5-1 and TRBV20-1 included, roughly five TRBV segments were more frequent in patients than in controls.

Sequencing input: blood. The TCR originated in a girl aged 2 to 10 with multiple sclerosis. This sequence joins TRBV11-2 and TRBJ2-1; 8 bases align to TRBD1. CDR3 in amino acids: CASSLGGQGDEQFF. The CDR3 bases are TGTGCCAGCAGCTTAGGAGGACAGGGAGATGAGCAGTTCTTC.